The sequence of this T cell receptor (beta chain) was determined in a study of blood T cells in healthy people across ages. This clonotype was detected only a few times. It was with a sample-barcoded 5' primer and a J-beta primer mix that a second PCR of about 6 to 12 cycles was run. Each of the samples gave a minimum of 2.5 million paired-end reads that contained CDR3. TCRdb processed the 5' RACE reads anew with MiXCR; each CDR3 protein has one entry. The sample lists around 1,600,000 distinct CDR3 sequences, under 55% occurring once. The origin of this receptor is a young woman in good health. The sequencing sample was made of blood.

For the CDR3, the DNA is TGCGCCAGCAGCTTATCCCCCCAGGACCGCAATGAGCAGTTCTTC. Encoded protein: CASSLSPQDRNEQFF. The V gene is TRBV5-1, the J gene TRBJ2-1; unclear D gene. The V gene lost 2 bases and the J gene lost 6 bases, with 15 bases spanning the gap. Per the germline V gene, CDR1 is SGHRS and CDR2 is YFSETQ. The CDR3 sequence is 15 residues long.